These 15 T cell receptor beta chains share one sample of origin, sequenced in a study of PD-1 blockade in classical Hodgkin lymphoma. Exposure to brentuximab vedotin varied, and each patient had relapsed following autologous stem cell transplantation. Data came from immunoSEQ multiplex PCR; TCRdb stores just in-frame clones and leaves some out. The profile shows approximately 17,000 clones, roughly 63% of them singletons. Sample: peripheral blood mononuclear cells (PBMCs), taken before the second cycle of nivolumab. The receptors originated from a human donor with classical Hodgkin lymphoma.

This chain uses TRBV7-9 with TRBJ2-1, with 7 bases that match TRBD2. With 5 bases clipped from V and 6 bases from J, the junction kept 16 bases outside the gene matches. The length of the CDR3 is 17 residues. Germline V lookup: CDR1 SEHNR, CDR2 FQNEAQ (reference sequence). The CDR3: CASSAPSGTNHGNEQFF. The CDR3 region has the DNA TGTGCCAGCAGCGCACCATCCGGGACTAACCATGGCAATGAGCAGTTCTTC.

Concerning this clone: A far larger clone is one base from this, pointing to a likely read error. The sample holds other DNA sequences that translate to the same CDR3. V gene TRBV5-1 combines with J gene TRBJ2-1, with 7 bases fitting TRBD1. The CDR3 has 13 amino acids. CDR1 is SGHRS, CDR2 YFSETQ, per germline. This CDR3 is CASSWGTVNEQFF. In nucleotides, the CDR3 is TGTGCCAGCAGCTGGGGGACAGTCAATGAGCAGTTCTTC.

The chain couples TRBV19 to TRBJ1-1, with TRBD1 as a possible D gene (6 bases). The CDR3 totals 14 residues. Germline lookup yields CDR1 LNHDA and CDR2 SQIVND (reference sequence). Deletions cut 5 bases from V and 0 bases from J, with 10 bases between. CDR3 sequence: CASSFGTLNTEAFF. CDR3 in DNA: TGTGCCAGTAGTTTTGGGACACTGAACACTGAAGCTTTCTTT.

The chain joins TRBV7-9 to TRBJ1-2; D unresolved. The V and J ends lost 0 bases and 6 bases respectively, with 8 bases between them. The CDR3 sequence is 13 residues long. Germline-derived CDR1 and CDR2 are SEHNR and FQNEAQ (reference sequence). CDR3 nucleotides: TGTGCCAGCAGCTTAGCGGATAGAGATGGCTACACCTTC. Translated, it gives CASSLADRDGYTF.

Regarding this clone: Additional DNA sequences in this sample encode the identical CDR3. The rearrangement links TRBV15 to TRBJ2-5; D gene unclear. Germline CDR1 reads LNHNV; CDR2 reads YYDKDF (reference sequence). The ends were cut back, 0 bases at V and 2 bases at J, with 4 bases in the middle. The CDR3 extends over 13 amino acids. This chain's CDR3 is CATSRDIQETQYF. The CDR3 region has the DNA TGTGCCACCAGCAGAGACATACAAGAGACCCAGTACTTC.

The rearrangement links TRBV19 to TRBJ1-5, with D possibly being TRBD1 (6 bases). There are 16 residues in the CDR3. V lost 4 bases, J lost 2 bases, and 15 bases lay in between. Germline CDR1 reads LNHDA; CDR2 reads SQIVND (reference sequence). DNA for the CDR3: TGTGCCAGTAGTACGGTCGCAGGGGTCGGCAATCAGCCCCAGCATTTT. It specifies CASSTVAGVGNQPQHF.

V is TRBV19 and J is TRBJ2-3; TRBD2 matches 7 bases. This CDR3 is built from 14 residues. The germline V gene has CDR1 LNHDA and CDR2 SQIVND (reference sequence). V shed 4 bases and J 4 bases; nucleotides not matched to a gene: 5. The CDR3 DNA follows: TGTGCCAGTAGTAGGACTAGTGTGGCAGATACGCAGTATTTT. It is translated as CASSRTSVADTQYF. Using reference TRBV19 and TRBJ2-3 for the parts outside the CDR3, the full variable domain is DGGITQSPKYLFRKEGQNVTLSCEQNLNHDAMYWYRQDPGQGLRLIYYSQIVNDFQKGDIAEGYSVSREKKESFPLTVTSAQKNPTAFYLCASSRTSVADTQYFGPGTRLTVL.

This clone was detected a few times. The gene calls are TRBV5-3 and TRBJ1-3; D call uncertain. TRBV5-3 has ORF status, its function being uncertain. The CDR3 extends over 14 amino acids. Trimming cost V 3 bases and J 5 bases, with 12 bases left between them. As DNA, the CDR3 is TGTGCCAGAAGCTCCAGGACCACTCGAAACACCATATATTTT. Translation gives CARSSRTTRNTIYF.

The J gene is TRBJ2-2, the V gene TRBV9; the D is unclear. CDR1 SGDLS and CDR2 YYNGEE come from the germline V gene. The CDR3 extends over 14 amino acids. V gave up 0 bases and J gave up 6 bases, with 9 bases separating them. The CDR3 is CASSVVPGAGELFF. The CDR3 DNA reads TGTGCCAGCAGCGTAGTTCCTGGGGCCGGGGAGCTGTTTTTT.

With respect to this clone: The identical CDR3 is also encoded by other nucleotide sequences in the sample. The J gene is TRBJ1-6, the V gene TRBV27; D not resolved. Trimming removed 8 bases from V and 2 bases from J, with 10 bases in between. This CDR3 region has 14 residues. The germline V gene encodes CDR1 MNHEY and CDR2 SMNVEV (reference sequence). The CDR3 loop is CASGPGTYNSPLHF. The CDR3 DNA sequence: TGTGCCAGCGGGCCGGGTACCTATAATTCACCCCTCCACTTT.

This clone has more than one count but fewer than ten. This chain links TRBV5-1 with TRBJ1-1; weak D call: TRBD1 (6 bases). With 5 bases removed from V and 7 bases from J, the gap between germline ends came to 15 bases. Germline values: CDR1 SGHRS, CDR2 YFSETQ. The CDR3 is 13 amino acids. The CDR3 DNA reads TGCGCCAGCAGTGGTGTCGTCAGGGGTGAAGCTTTCTTT. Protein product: CASSGVVRGEAFF.

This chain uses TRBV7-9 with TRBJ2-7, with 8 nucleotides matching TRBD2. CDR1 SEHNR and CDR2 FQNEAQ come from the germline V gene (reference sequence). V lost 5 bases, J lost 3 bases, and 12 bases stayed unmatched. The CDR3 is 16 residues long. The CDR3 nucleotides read TGTGCCAGCAGCGCCGGTACTAGCGGACCTTACTACGAGCAGTACTTC. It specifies CASSAGTSGPYYEQYF.

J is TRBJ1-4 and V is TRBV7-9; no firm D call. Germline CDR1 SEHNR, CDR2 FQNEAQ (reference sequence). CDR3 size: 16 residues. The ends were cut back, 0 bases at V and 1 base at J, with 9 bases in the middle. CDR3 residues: CASSLAETVTNEKLFF. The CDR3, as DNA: TGTGCCAGCAGCTTAGCCGAGACGGTAACTAATGAAAAACTGTTTTTT.

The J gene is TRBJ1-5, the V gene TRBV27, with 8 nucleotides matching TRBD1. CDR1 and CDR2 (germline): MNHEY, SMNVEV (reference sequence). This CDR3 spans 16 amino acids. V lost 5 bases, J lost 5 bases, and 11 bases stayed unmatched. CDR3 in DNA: TGTGCCAGCAGTCCCCTAGGCAGGGGGCTTGATCAGCCCCAGCATTTT. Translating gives CASSPLGRGLDQPQHF.

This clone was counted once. The DNA for the CDR3 is TGTGCTAGTGGTTTGAGTACGTCAGGGCTCACCGGGGAGCTGTTTTTT. It encodes CASGLSTSGLTGELFF. This chain joins TRBV12-5 and TRBJ2-2; tentative D call: TRBD1 (5 bases). Germline CDR1 reads LGHNT; CDR2 reads FRNRAP. CDR3 length: 16 amino acids. Deletions cut 2 bases from V and 4 bases from J, with 14 bases between.